This TCR beta chain was documented in a study of molecular identifiers for immune sequencing clone quantification (dated by TCRdb to 2016 to 2019). Describing the broader study: In a replicate experiment, RNA from around 18,000 or 91,000 naive CD8 T cells was split into five aliquots, four of which were sequenced. This methods study benchmarked molecular-identifier clustering-based TCR repertoire sequencing (MIDCIRS) and TCR RNA copy counting, using CD8 T cells to do so. Overall study outcomes, separate from this receptor: In CMV-specific effector cells, clones with more than 20 RNA copies contained over 99% of molecules, whereas in naive cells such clones contained under 1% of molecules. Approximately 2.7 recovered TCR RNA copies per cell were obtained by modeling, versus roughly 9.1 by digital PCR, implying a capture efficiency of around 28%. Highly expanded clone sizes could be underestimated because identical TCR molecules may share a barcode. The naive libraries included spiked-in Jurkat TCR RNA (around 10 copies' worth), and this RNA is not part of the donor repertoire. When barcode sub-clustering was omitted, TCR diversity was inflated by chimeric consensus sequences, with chimeras reaching as high as 47%. A single cell's worth of spiked-in Jurkat TCR RNA was reported detectable even among some 920,000 naive CD8 T cells.

Libraries of naive CD8 T cells were built from approximately 20,000 to 980,000 sorted cells, with 10%, 30% or 50% of the purified RNA used. Naive CD8 T cells were FACS-sorted as CD8+CD4-CCR7+CD45RA+ on a BD FACSAria II into RLT Plus buffer. To test detection sensitivity, Jurkat RNA equal to ten TCR copies was added to samples of roughly 18,000-1,100,000 naive CD8 T cells. Enrichment of CD8 T cells was done with RosetteSep CD8+ T Cell Enrichment Cocktail plus Ficoll-Paque, and ACK red cell lysis came afterward. Preparation of the library involved PCR. Instrument on record: NextSeq 500. Bulk TCR libraries were generated as previously described, with the TCR primers listed in Table S5 used. The Qiagen AllPrep DNA/RNA kit was used to purify total RNA. Reads from multiple sequencing runs of the same library were pooled before analysis. The study's own analysis went as follows. Reads were retained only if the reads had an exact TCR constant sequence, and the retained reads were trimmed to 150 nt and grouped according to their 12-nt molecular barcodes. Reads in each barcode group were sub-clustered using a 15% Levenshtein threshold, and a quality-weighted consensus sequence was built for each RNA molecule. Non-functional sequences were removed, as were lower-count sequences one edit away from another. Based on fitting two negative binomial distributions, any barcode sub-cluster with under 20% of the maximum read count was discarded. TCRdb reran the public reads through fastp at Q25 and MiXCR, keeping productive beta chains. When rows share a CDR3 protein, they turn into one entry using the most common DNA and genes. The V and J calls here are based on TCRdb, not the publication. The sample includes around 460,000 distinct CDR3 sequences, with about a quarter observed a single time. 0.76% of the sample goes to the ten largest clones.

About this clonotype: No cognate antigen has been identified for it. No clone much larger than this one lies a single base away; base qualities are absent.

Germline trimming amounts to 2 bases on V and 1 base on J, with 2 as the count of junction bases outside the gene matches. Measured from the cysteine to the phenylalanine, the CDR3 is 15 residues long. The sequence is cut down to CDR3 DNA, 45 bases in frame from base 1. CDR1 SNHLY and CDR2 FYNNEI are derived from the germline V gene. The receptor was derived from a human donor in good health. Some libraries in this study had Jurkat cell RNA spiked in. The sequenced material came from naive CD8+ T cells from blood, with Jurkat cell RNA spiked in. The sample's cell subset or site label, in plain terms: FACS-sorted CD8+CD4-CCR7+CD45RA+ naive T cells. Recombination joined TRBV2 with TRBJ2-3, with TRBD2 matching 8 junction bases. The CDR3 corresponds to CASSESGSGTDTQYF. The nucleotide sequence reads as follows: TGTGCCAGCAGTGAAAGCGGGAGTGGCACAGATACGCAGTATTTT.